The present entry profiles one T cell receptor beta chain with its context. Antigen: not known. Germline CDR1 reads SNHLY; CDR2 reads FYNNEI. Trimming left V 5 bases short and J 0 bases short, with 19 bases between. This CDR3 region has 18 residues. In TCRdb, the 5' RACE reads were re-called with MiXCR into one record per CDR3 protein. The sample includes 100,000 to 150,000 distinct CDR3 sequences, roughly 15% seen only once; the top ten take more than 40%. This record comes from a study of T cells after yellow fever vaccination. Whole-study results and caveats: Post-booster reappearance was seen for most primary-vaccination clones (roughly 96% CD4, 75% to 90% CD8).

V is TRBV2 and J is TRBJ2-2, with D perhaps TRBD1 (6 bases). The sequencing here drew on CD8+ T cells sorted from PBMCs, taken 5 days after the yellow fever booster vaccination. This TCR was recovered from a man younger than 30 who received the YFV17D yellow fever vaccine. CDR3 in amino acids: CASSYPGASSPNTGELFF. In DNA, the CDR3 is TGTGCCAGCAGTTATCCAGGGGCGAGTTCCCCGAACACCGGGGAGCTGTTTTTT.